The entry below describes one T cell receptor beta chain. What this receptor recognizes is not known. There are no base qualities to consult, and no much larger clone falls within one base. The CDR3 measures 20 amino acids from cysteine to phenylalanine. CDR3 DNA only is kept here, 60 bases in frame from base 1. This record comes from a study of blood T cell repertoires in COVID-19 (TCRdb year 2020). Regarding the complete study: Collaborator samples came from the United States, Italy and Spain and covered acute and convalescent phases of COVID-19. The prospective study material was composed of cDNA or gDNA derived from T cells, B-cell-depleted T cells, or PBMCs. Subjects who had been exposed to COVID-19, were actively infected with it, or had recovered from it provided the deeply sampled blood TCRbeta repertoires that made up the dataset. A freely available public database, intended as a resource for researchers studying the immune response to SARS-CoV-2, is where the repertoires were released. The samples were drawn from the first 160 participants of the ongoing ImmuneRACE study and from about 1,200 subjects provided by 6 global collaborators. The sample metadata nearly always contained a de-identified subject ID, COVID-19 status, age in years and sex. Where available, HLA class I and class II types were taken from metadata supplied by the sample provider and were not determined by assay-based typing. The study at large found these results: The quantity of clinical and demographic metadata differed by source and by participant and was supplied without curation.

In the prospective study, participants were roughly 18 to 100 years old, resided in 24 geographic areas of the United States, and were enrolled through a virtual design. Cohort assignment in the prospective study relied on participant-reported clinical history from a screening survey and a study questionnaire. Each participant in the prospective study had whole blood, serum and a nasopharyngeal or oropharyngeal swab collected by mobile phlebotomists. Over a roughly 2-month period, participants in the prospective study had the option of providing additional blood draws and questionnaires. Before DNA extraction, blood samples from the prospective study were shipped at room temperature or frozen. TCRbeta CDR3 regions were amplified from genomic DNA by means of the immunoSEQ Assay, a bias-controlled multiplex PCR. Regarding the original processing steps: Nucleated cell counts per sample were estimated from amplification of reference gene primers within the assay. Sequence reads were collapsed and filtered to measure the absolute abundance of every unique TCRbeta CDR3 rearrangement. Productive Simpson clonality was computed per sample as the square root of Simpson's diversity index over productive rearrangements. Here the immuneACCESS table is served through TCRdb, limited to in-frame sequences with V and J called. Missing clones are a known gap in these copies; in checked studies unresolved V genes cover under half, and the rest lacks a known reason. V, J and clone size are those of that table, while D and trimming were read from the DNA. Recorded for this sample are roughly 420,000 clones; roughly 90% of them occurred a single time. More than 0.85% of the sample belongs to the ten largest clones.

The chain is assembled from TRBV21-1 and TRBJ1-2; no DNA check was done on the table's D call, TRBD1. TRBV21-1 is a recognized pseudogene. The source of this sequence is a woman under 40 with acute COVID-19. Specimen: PBMCs or T cells enriched from blood (not recorded which). DNA sequence: TGTGCCAGCAGCAAATCACTGGGGCAGGGGACAGGGGAAAAGGTTTATGGCTACACCTTC. Its protein product is CASSKSLGQGTGEKVYGYTF.